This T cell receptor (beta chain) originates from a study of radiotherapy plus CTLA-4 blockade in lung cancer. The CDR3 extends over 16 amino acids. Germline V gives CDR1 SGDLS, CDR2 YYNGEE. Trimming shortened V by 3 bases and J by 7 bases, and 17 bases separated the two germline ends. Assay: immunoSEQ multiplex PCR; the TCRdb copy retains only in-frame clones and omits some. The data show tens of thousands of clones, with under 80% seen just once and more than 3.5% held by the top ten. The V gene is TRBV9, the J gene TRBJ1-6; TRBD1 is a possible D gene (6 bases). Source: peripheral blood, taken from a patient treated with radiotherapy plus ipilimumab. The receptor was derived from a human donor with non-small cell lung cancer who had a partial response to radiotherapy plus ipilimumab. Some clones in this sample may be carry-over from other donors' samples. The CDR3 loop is CASSGNSGTPNSPLHF. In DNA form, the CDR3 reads TGTGCCAGCAGCGGAAATTCCGGGACACCCAATTCACCCCTCCACTTT.